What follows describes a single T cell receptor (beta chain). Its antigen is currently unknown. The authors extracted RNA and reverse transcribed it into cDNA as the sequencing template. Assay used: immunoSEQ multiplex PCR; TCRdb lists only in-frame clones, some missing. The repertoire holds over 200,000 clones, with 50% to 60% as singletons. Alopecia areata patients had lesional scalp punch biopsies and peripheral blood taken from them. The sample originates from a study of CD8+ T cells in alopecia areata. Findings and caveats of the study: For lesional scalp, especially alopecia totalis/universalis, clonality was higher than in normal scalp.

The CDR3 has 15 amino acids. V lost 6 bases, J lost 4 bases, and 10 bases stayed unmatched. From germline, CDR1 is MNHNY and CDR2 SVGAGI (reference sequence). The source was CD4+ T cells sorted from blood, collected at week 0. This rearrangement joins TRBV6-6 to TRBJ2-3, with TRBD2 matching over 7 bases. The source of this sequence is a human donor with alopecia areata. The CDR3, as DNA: TGTGCCAGCAGCCCGTGGGGAGGGGACGCAGATACGCAGTATTTT. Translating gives CASSPWGGDADTQYF.